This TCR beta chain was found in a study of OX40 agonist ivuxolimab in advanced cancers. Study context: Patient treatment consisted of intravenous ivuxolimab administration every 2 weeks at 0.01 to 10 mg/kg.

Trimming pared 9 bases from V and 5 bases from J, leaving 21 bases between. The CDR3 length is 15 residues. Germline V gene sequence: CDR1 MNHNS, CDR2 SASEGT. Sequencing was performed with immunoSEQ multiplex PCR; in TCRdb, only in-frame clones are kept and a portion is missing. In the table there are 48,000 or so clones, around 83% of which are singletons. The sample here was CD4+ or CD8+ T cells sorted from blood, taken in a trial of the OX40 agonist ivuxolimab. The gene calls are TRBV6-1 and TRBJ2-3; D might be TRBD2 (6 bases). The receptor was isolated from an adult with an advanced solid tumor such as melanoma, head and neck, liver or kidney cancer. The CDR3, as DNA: TGTGCCAGTCCCAATCAGGCGGGGAGCGGAGATACGCAGTATTTT. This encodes CASPNQAGSGDTQYF.